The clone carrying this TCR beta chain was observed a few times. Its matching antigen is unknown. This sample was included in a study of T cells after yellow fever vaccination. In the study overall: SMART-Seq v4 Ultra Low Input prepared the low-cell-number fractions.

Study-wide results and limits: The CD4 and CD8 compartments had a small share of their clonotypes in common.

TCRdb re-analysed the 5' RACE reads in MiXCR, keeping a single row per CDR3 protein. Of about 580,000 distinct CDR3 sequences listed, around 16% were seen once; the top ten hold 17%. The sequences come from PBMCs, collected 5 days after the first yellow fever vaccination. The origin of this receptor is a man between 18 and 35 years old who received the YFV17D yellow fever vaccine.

The DNA for the CDR3 is TGCAGTGCTAGGAGGCCTAACTATGGCTACACCTTC. Translating it yields CSARRPNYGYTF. The chain links TRBV20-1 to TRBJ1-2; the D is unclear. Germline V gene data show CDR1 as DFQATT and CDR2 as SNEGSKA (reference sequence). Trimming took off 3 bases at V and 0 bases at J, with 5 bases between the two ends. The CDR3 extends over 12 amino acids.